This TCR beta chain was retrieved from a study of control samples from healthy donors and cancer patients. Clones were sequenced by immunoSEQ multiplex PCR, and TCRdb holds only the in-frame ones, with some missing. Here the sample table reports about 200,000 clones. Sequenced input: blood. The TCR comes from a woman in her twenties or thirties in good health.

The CDR3 coding sequence is TGTGCCAGTAGTATTGTTGGGAGGACTGGAAACACCATATATTTT. The encoded protein is CASSIVGRTGNTIYF. V usage is TRBV19 and J usage is TRBJ1-3; D is uncertain. Germline CDR1 is LNHDA and CDR2 is SQIVND (reference sequence). CDR3 size: 15 residues. The V end lost 3 bases, the J end lost 2 bases, and 11 bases lay between the germline ends. Full variable domain (missing parts from reference TRBV19 and TRBJ1-3): DGGITQSPKYLFRKEGQNVTLSCEQNLNHDAMYWYRQDPGQGLRLIYYSQIVNDFQKGDIAEGYSVSREKKESFPLTVTSAQKNPTAFYLCASSIVGRTGNTIYFGEGSWLTVV.